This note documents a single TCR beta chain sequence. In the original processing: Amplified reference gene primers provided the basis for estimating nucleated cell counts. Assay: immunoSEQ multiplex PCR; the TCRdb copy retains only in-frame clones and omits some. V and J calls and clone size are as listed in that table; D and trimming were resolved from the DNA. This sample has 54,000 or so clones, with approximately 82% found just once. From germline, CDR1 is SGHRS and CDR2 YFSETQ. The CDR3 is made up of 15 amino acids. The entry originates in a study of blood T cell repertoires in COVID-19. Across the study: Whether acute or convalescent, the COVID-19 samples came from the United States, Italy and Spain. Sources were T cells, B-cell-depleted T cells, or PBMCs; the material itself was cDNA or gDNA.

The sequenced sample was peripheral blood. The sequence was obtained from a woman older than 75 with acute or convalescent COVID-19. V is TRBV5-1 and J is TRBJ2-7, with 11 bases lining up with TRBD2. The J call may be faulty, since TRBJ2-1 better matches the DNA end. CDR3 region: CASSLTSGSGDEQFF. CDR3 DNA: TGCGCCAGCAGCTTGACTAGCGGGAGCGGCGATGAGCAGTTCTTC.